This T cell receptor beta chain was captured in a study of beta chain features in type 1 diabetes. Study-wide results and caveats: All four CD4+ subsets of Type 1 diabetes patients contained TCRB CDR3s that were moderately but significantly shorter.

With respect to this clone: The antigen is undetermined.

V lost 2 bases and J lost 4; bases outside the gene matches: 7. Germline V gene sequence: CDR1 MNHNY, CDR2 SVGAGI (reference sequence). This CDR3 has 16 amino acids. The authors reverse transcribed all of the isolated RNA, so sequencing captured expressed TCRB transcripts. Deep immunoSEQ sequencing covered naive, central memory and regulatory T cell samples. Repertoires were generated with immunoSEQ multiplex PCR, while TCRdb's copy carries only in-frame clones and drops some. This table has hundreds of thousands of clones, 15% to 17% appearing once. Sequencing input: naive CD4+ T cells from blood. The V gene is TRBV6-6, the J gene TRBJ2-3, with 9 bases aligning to TRBD1. The TCR comes from a man younger than 35 in good health. Here the CDR3 DNA reads TGTGCCAGCAGTTACCTCGGGACAGGGAGGGCAGATACGCAGTATTTT. This sequence encodes CASSYLGTGRADTQYF.